This T cell receptor (beta chain) was sequenced during a study of early T cells in non-severe SARS-CoV-2 infection (dated by TCRdb to about 2021). Turning to the overall study: TCR sequencing used bulk RNA from unsorted whole blood, so alpha and beta chains could not be paired. Summary of the overall study and its limitations: VDJdb matching was skewed toward anti-spike CD8 responses and likely underestimated virus-specific expansions by missing private and CD4 specificities.

Its CDR3 holds 14 amino acids, cysteine through phenylalanine. Only the CDR3 portion is preserved as DNA: 42 bases, with reading frame beginning at the first base. CDR1 and CDR2 (SGHRS, YFSETQ) derive from the germline V gene. Trimming accounts for 2 bases at V and 5 bases at J, while the number of junction bases matched to no gene is 5. A case-control design nested within a healthcare worker cohort in London, UK, was used, with weekly nasopharyngeal swab PCR tests and blood sampling performed. Healthcare workers were recruited during the week of the UK lockdown, between 23 and 31 March 2020, and followed weekly for up to roughly 15 weeks. Library preparation used 5' RACE. The instrument given in TCRdb is NextSeq 500. The TCR library protocol attached unique molecular identifiers to individual cDNA molecules to correct for sequencing error and PCR bias. Sequencing covered both TCR alpha and beta chains, and within each sample the abundances of alpha and beta sequences were tightly co-correlated. The authors' pipeline ran thus. Decombinator V4 was used to perform V gene, J gene and CDR3 annotation of TCR sequences. TCRs were defined as expanded if a significant change between any two time points was detected under a Poisson model with p below 0.0001. Abundances of TCRs were expressed as counts per million after normalisation to the total number of TCRs sequenced in each sample. TRAV1-2 paired with TRAJ12, TRAJ20 or TRAJ33 defined MAIT TCRs, while TRAV10 paired with TRAJ18 defined iNKT TCRs. A search of VDJdb, accessed on 1 November 2021, was run for TCRs annotated to CMV, EBV and SARS-CoV-2, with TCRs annotated for multiple antigens excluded. In-frame beta chains were kept once TCRdb had trimmed the public reads at Q25 with fastp and called clones with MiXCR. Identical CDR3 protein sequences are pooled into one entry, listed with their most common genes and DNA. The V and J calls, along with clone size, are taken from TCRdb and not from the paper's own processing. The table for this sample lists more than 95,000 distinct CDR3 sequences; roughly 9.6% of them were counted only once. Roughly 4.5% of the sample comes from the top ten.

This clonotype occurred a few times. No antigen is known for it. Base qualities were left out, and no much larger clone turns up one base away. The chain links TRBV5-1 with TRBJ2-3, with TRBD2 identical over 7 junction bases. The source of this sequence is an adult who was a healthcare worker with PCR-confirmed SARS-CoV-2 infection or an uninfected control (not recorded which). The sample consisted of whole blood, taken at baseline. The bases read TGCGCCAGCAGCTTCAGCGGGGTTGGAGATACGCAGTATTTT. The translation is CASSFSGVGDTQYF.